A single sample is the source of the 20 T cell receptor beta chains below, sequenced in a study of blood T cell repertoires in COVID-19. Sequencing used immunoSEQ multiplex PCR; TCRdb keeps in-frame clones, though not all of them. Here the sample spans about 220,000 clones, around 83% being singletons. Sequencing was carried out using PBMCs or T cells enriched from blood (not recorded which). The receptors come from a woman in her 40s with acute COVID-19.

A few counts support this clone. The J gene is TRBJ1-1, the V gene TRBV6-4, with 8 bases aligning to TRBD1. This CDR3 has 14 residues. The V gene's germline CDR1 is MRHNA and CDR2 SNTAGT. The V segment lost 4 bases and the J segment 4 bases; nucleotides outside the gene matches: 5. CDR3 protein: CASSVNTGGTEAFF. CDR3 nucleotide sequence: TGTGCCAGCAGTGTCAACACAGGGGGCACTGAAGCTTTCTTT.

The chain uses TRBV10-1 and TRBJ2-3; the match to TRBD2 covers 7 bases. Per the germline V gene, CDR1 is WNHNN and CDR2 is SYGVQD (reference sequence). The CDR3 has 15 amino acids. With 0 bases clipped from V and 5 bases from J, the junction kept 5 bases outside the gene matches. CDR3 region: CASSESSGTGDTQYF. Written as DNA, the CDR3 is TGCGCCAGCAGTGAGTCGAGCGGGACGGGAGATACGCAGTATTTT.

The genes are TRBV7-2 and TRBJ1-5; D is undetermined. CDR1 and CDR2 from the germline V gene are SGHTA and FQGNSA. Trimming cost V 3 bases and J 0 bases, with 9 bases left between them. The CDR3 contains 15 residues. The CDR3 region has the DNA TGTGCCAGCAGCTTCACGGGGAATAGCAATCAGCCCCAGCATTTT. The encoded protein is CASSFTGNSNQPQHF. Using reference TRBV7-2 and TRBJ1-5 for the parts outside the CDR3, the full variable domain is GAGVSQSPSNKVTEKGKDVELRCDPISGHTALYWYRQSLGQGLEFLIYFQGNSAPDKSGLPSDRFSAERTGGSVSTLTIQRTQQEDSAVYLCASSFTGNSNQPQHFGDGTRLSIL.

The chain has TRBV9 and TRBJ1-3; 7 nucleotides align to TRBD1. Trimming cost V 4 bases and J 0 bases; bases outside gene matches: 10. The CDR3 is 17 amino acids. The germline CDR1 and CDR2 sequences are SGDLS and YYNGEE. The CDR3 loop reads CASSLNRGLSSGNTIYF. CDR3 in DNA: TGTGCCAGCAGCTTGAACAGGGGTCTCAGCTCTGGAAACACCATATATTTT.

The chain combines TRBV3-1 (or the pseudogene TRBV3-2) with TRBJ2-7, with 8 positions matching TRBD1. This CDR3 is built from 13 residues. V was pared by 7 bases and J by 2 bases, with 4 bases of the junction left unmatched. In germline, CDR1 is LGHDT, CDR2 YNNKEL (reference sequence). CDR3 bases: TGTGCCAGCACCTTACAGGGGGCCTACGAGCAGTACTTC. Translated: CASTLQGAYEQYF.

The chain uses TRBV5-1 and TRBJ2-1; tentatively, D is TRBD1 (6 bases). The germline CDR1 and CDR2 sequences are SGHRS and YFSETQ. Trimming pared 0 bases from V and 6 bases from J, leaving 19 bases between. The CDR3 has 17 residues. The CDR3 DNA follows: TGCGCCAGCAGCTTGGCCCCAGGGGTTAGCACCGGCAATGAGCAGTTCTTC. Amino acids: CASSLAPGVSTGNEQFF.

The chain carries TRBV27 and TRBJ2-7; tentatively, D is TRBD2 (5 bases). The V gene's germline CDR1 is MNHEY and CDR2 SMNVEV (reference sequence). The CDR3 spans 13 residues. V gave up 10 bases and J gave up 3 bases, with 16 bases separating them. Here the CDR3 DNA reads TGTGCCACCCTCGGAGGTCCAAACTACGAGCAGTACTTC. It specifies CATLGGPNYEQYF.

The chain combines TRBV15 with TRBJ2-5, with D tentatively TRBD2 (6 bases). Trimming shortened V by 0 bases and J by 0 bases, and 17 bases separated the two germline ends. Per the germline V gene, CDR1 is LNHNV and CDR2 is YYDKDF (reference sequence). The CDR3 has 18 amino acids. The CDR3 DNA follows: TGTGCCACCAGCAGAGATAGATTCGTGGGAGGTTACCAAGAGACCCAGTACTTC. It translates to CATSRDRFVGGYQETQYF.

This sequence joins TRBV18 and TRBJ1-2; TRBD1 aligns across 7 bases. Germline V gives CDR1 KGHSH, CDR2 LQKENI. The V segment lost 3 bases and the J segment 4 bases; nucleotides outside the gene matches: 5. The CDR3 runs 14 residues. The CDR3 protein is CASSPGGQSYGYTF. The CDR3 bases are TGTGCCAGCTCACCGGGGGGACAGTCCTATGGCTACACCTTC.

There are a few counts of this clone. The gene calls are TRBV6-1 and TRBJ1-5; D may be TRBD1 (6 bases). The CDR3 is 15 amino acids. V was pared by 0 bases and J by 6 bases, with 12 bases between. Germline loops: CDR1 MNHNS, CDR2 SASEGT. The chain's CDR3 is CASSEAGGHGQPQHF. CDR3 DNA sequence: TGTGCCAGCAGTGAAGCGGGGGGGCACGGTCAGCCCCAGCATTTT.

A word on this clone: Germline and junction disagree at one end, which may indicate a read error. This rearrangement joins TRBV6-1 to TRBJ1-3, with D possibly TRBD1 on 5 matching bases. The germline CDR1 and CDR2 sequences are MNHNS and SASEGT. The CDR3 totals 15 residues. This chain's CDR3 is CASREDRFSGNTIYF. CDR3 bases: TGTGCCAGCAGGGAAGACAGATTCTCTGGAAACACCATATATTTT.

V and J are TRBV28 and TRBJ2-5; 9 nucleotides line up with TRBD1. Trimming at V came to 6 bases and at J to 5 bases, leaving 13 bases not matched to a gene. Germline V gene sequence: CDR1 MDHEN, CDR2 SYDVKM. This CDR3 spans 16 amino acids. This chain's CDR3 is CASRPEGTGKVETQYF. In nucleotides, the CDR3 is TGTGCCAGCAGACCCGAGGGGACAGGGAAGGTGGAGACCCAGTACTTC.

V and J are TRBV27 and TRBJ2-7; TRBD2 matches at 10 bases. Losses at the gene ends were 5 bases for V and 5 bases for J; bases not matched to a gene: 9. The CDR3 covers 15 residues. Germline values: CDR1 MNHEY, CDR2 SMNVEV (reference sequence). CDR3 DNA sequence: TGTGCCAGCAGTCAATTAGCGGGAGGAAAAGACGAGCAGTACTTC. Translated, it gives CASSQLAGGKDEQYF.

This chain joins TRBV7-3 and TRBJ2-1; D call uncertain. This CDR3 is built from 15 residues. Germline values: CDR1 SGHTA, CDR2 FQGTGA. Trimming took off 1 base at V and 4 bases at J, with 11 bases between the two ends. CDR3 residues: CASSLSPLAYNEQFF. CDR3 nucleotide sequence: TGTGCCAGCAGCTTAAGCCCTCTTGCGTACAATGAGCAGTTCTTC.

V is TRBV2 and J is TRBJ2-3; D remains ambiguous. The germline V and J ends were trimmed by 5 bases and 1 base, with 4 bases remaining between them. The CDR3 extends over 12 amino acids. Looked up from germline, CDR1 is SNHLY and CDR2 is FYNNEI. This chain's CDR3 is CASSSGTDTQYF. CDR3 nucleotides: TGTGCCAGCAGTAGCGGCACAGATACGCAGTATTTT.

This chain's CDR3 is CASSWTGGRNTEAFF. DNA for the CDR3: TGTGCCAGCAGCTGGACAGGGGGCCGGAACACTGAAGCTTTCTTT. The V gene is TRBV7-2, the J gene TRBJ1-1; 11 bases match TRBD1. Per the germline V gene, CDR1 is SGHTA and CDR2 is FQGNSA. J gave up 1 base and V 4 bases, and 2 bases lay outside the gene matches. The CDR3 length is 15 residues.

The chain is built from TRBV5-1 and TRBJ2-5; D call uncertain. Between the trimmed V and J ends, which lost 1 base and 5 bases, there was a span of 9 bases. CDR3 length equals 13 residues. Germline values: CDR1 SGHRS, CDR2 YFSETQ. CDR3 residues: CASSLMPQETQYF. DNA for the CDR3: TGCGCCAGCAGCTTGATGCCCCAGGAGACCCAGTACTTC.

The V call is TRBV2, the J call TRBJ2-7; tentative D call: TRBD1 (7 bases). CDR3 size: 13 residues. Germline assignment: CDR1 SNHLY and CDR2 FYNNEI. Trimming took off 6 bases at V and 4 bases at J, with 13 bases between the two ends. The CDR3 bases are TGTGCCAGCAGGCGGGGACAGATTTACGAGCAGTACTTC. Translated, it gives CASRRGQIYEQYF. The full variable domain, in which reference TRBV2 and TRBJ2-7 provide the parts outside the CDR3, is EPEVTQTPSHQVTQMGQEVILRCVPISNHLYFYWYRQILGQKVEFLVSFYNNEISEKSEIFDDQFSVERPDGSNFTLKIRSTKLEDSAMYFCASRRGQIYEQYFGPGTRLTVT.

The gene calls are TRBV6-5 and TRBJ1-2; D possibly corresponds to TRBD1 (6 bases). With 7 bases removed from V and 5 bases from J, the gap between germline ends came to 8 bases. CDR1 and CDR2 (germline): MNHEY, SVGAGI. This CDR3 has 11 residues. The CDR3 DNA reads as TGTGCCAGCATTGGACAGTATGGCTACACCTTC. It specifies CASIGQYGYTF.

V and J are TRBV18 and TRBJ1-5; no reliable D call. The germline gives CDR1 KGHSH, CDR2 LQKENI. CDR3 length equals 14 residues. Trimming removed 1 base from V and 5 bases from J, with 9 bases in between. CDR3: CASSPQVGDQPQHF. CDR3 bases: TGTGCCAGCTCACCACAGGTGGGCGATCAGCCCCAGCATTTT.